This T cell receptor beta chain was obtained from a study of OX40 agonist ivuxolimab in advanced cancers. Study information: Aged roughly 20 to 79 with a mean of approximately 57 years, they were approximately 79% male.

Per the germline V gene, CDR1 is SQVTM and CDR2 is ANQGSEA. The CDR3 length is 14 residues. With 5 bases clipped from V and 2 bases from J, the junction kept 9 bases outside the gene matches. The table came from immunoSEQ multiplex PCR; TCRdb's copy has only in-frame clones and leaves some out. The sample shows around 53,000 clones, 85% of them seen only once. The sequence was obtained from an adult with an advanced solid tumor such as melanoma, head and neck, liver or kidney cancer. Sequenced material: CD4+ or CD8+ T cells sorted from blood, taken in a trial of the OX40 agonist ivuxolimab. V is TRBV29-1 and J is TRBJ2-7; TRBD1 agrees at 7 bases. CDR3 nucleotides: TGCAGCGTTCCCGCCGGGACAGCAGCCTACGAGCAGTACTTC. This encodes CSVPAGTAAYEQYF.